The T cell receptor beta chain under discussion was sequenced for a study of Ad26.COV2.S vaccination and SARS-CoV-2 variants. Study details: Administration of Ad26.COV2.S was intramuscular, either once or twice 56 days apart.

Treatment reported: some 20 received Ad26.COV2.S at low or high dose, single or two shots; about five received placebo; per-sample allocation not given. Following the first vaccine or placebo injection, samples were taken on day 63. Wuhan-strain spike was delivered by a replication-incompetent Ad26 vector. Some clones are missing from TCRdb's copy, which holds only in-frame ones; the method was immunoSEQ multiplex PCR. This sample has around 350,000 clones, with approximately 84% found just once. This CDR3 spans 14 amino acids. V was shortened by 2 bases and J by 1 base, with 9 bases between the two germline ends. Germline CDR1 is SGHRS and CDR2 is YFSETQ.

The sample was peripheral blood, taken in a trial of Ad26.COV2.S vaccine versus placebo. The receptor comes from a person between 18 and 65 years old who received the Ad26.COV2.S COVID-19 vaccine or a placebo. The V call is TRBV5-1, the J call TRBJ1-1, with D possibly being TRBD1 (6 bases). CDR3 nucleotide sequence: TGCGCCAGCAGCTTCGGGACACCGAACACTGAAGCTTTCTTT. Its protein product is CASSFGTPNTEAFF.